These T cell receptor beta chains were read from a single sample in a study of T cell repertoires in cytomegalovirus infection. One entry per CDR3 protein, called by TCRdb with MiXCR from the reads. There are more than 250,000 distinct CDR3 sequences in the sample; roughly 13% occur only once, and around 9% lies in the top ten. Sequenced material: PBMCs. These receptors originate from a human donor in good health (CMV status not recorded). Some clones in this sample may be carry-over from other donors' samples. Both conserved end residues are part of each CDR3. The D gene is left open where the match is weak.

CDR3aa: CASSPSSGSYYEQYF; v_gene: TRBV12-3/TRBV12-4; d_gene: TRBD2; j_gene: TRBJ2-7
CDR3aa: CASSSRDSKETQYF; v_gene: TRBV7-6; d_gene: TRBD1; j_gene: TRBJ2-5
CDR3aa: CAISGNRGENTEAFF; v_gene: TRBV10-3; d_gene: TRBD1; j_gene: TRBJ1-1
CDR3aa: CASSYPNQQMNTEAFF; v_gene: TRBV6-2/TRBV6-3; d_gene: -; j_gene: TRBJ1-1
CDR3aa: CASSPSGQGGYEQYF; v_gene: TRBV18; d_gene: TRBD1; j_gene: TRBJ2-7
CDR3aa: CASSLDTSGNTIYF; v_gene: TRBV25-1; d_gene: -; j_gene: TRBJ1-3
CDR3aa: CASSPNRGEQPQHF; v_gene: TRBV3-1; d_gene: TRBD1; j_gene: TRBJ1-5
CDR3aa: CASRKPTGEQYF; v_gene: TRBV27; d_gene: -; j_gene: TRBJ2-7
CDR3aa: CASSEPGFGNTIYF; v_gene: TRBV7-2; d_gene: -; j_gene: TRBJ1-3
CDR3aa: CASTSALGVNTEAFF; v_gene: TRBV7-2; d_gene: -; j_gene: TRBJ1-1
CDR3aa: CASSPGGPSGEQYF; v_gene: TRBV7-8; d_gene: TRBD1; j_gene: TRBJ2-7
CDR3aa: CASSQDLGGNTNEKLFF; v_gene: TRBV4-3; d_gene: -; j_gene: TRBJ1-4
CDR3aa: CASSVQGNKNQPQHF; v_gene: TRBV6-1; d_gene: TRBD1; j_gene: TRBJ1-5
CDR3aa: CASSSDRAYGYTF; v_gene: TRBV12-3/TRBV12-4; d_gene: TRBD1; j_gene: TRBJ1-2
CDR3aa: CASNGGSYNSPLHF; v_gene: TRBV28; d_gene: -; j_gene: TRBJ1-6
CDR3aa: CASSATGDSPLHF; v_gene: TRBV25-1; d_gene: -; j_gene: TRBJ1-6
CDR3aa: CASSLAGGTDEQFF; v_gene: TRBV28; d_gene: TRBD2; j_gene: TRBJ2-1
CDR3aa: CASSTGPLETDGYTF; v_gene: TRBV28; d_gene: -; j_gene: TRBJ1-2
CDR3aa: CATSGLAGYNEQFF; v_gene: TRBV15; d_gene: TRBD2; j_gene: TRBJ2-1
CDR3aa: CATISDGNPGGGYTF; v_gene: TRBV19; d_gene: -; j_gene: TRBJ1-2
CDR3aa: CASSPRVGLTEAFF; v_gene: TRBV18; d_gene: -; j_gene: TRBJ1-1
CDR3aa: CASSLGIDSNEQFF; v_gene: TRBV7-7; d_gene: -; j_gene: TRBJ2-1
CDR3aa: CASSPTGNNSPLHF; v_gene: TRBV11-2; d_gene: -; j_gene: TRBJ1-6
CDR3aa: CAISPGTLATQYF; v_gene: TRBV10-3; d_gene: -; j_gene: TRBJ2-3
CDR3aa: CASIDSFGNQPQHF; v_gene: TRBV12-3/TRBV12-4; d_gene: -; j_gene: TRBJ1-5
CDR3aa: CASSPNTRGVGYGYTF; v_gene: TRBV7-2; d_gene: -; j_gene: TRBJ1-2
CDR3aa: CASSEKTGGISGANVLTF; v_gene: TRBV2; d_gene: TRBD1; j_gene: TRBJ2-6
CDR3aa: CASSLTWSLLSPLHF; v_gene: TRBV7-2; d_gene: -; j_gene: TRBJ1-6
CDR3aa: CASSQADRGMNTEAFF; v_gene: TRBV18; d_gene: TRBD1; j_gene: TRBJ1-1
CDR3aa: CSARQGPGELFF; v_gene: TRBV29-1; d_gene: TRBD1; j_gene: TRBJ2-2
CDR3aa: CASSSRTSGGTAQYF; v_gene: TRBV6-2/TRBV6-3; d_gene: TRBD2; j_gene: TRBJ2-5
CDR3aa: CASSSIEGNSGQPQHF; v_gene: TRBV7-8; d_gene: -; j_gene: TRBJ1-5
CDR3aa: CASIKRNIQYF; v_gene: TRBV2; d_gene: -; j_gene: TRBJ2-4
CDR3aa: CSVGTGVYEQYF; v_gene: TRBV29-1; d_gene: -; j_gene: TRBJ2-7
CDR3aa: CSVEGWDNQETQYF; v_gene: TRBV29-1; d_gene: -; j_gene: TRBJ2-5
CDR3aa: CSARGRGQHGYTF; v_gene: TRBV20-1; d_gene: TRBD1; j_gene: TRBJ1-2
CDR3aa: CASSQGGKWDSPLHF; v_gene: TRBV4-1; d_gene: -; j_gene: TRBJ1-6
CDR3aa: CASSLMSNQPQHF; v_gene: TRBV7-9; d_gene: -; j_gene: TRBJ1-5
CDR3aa: CASSYSGGFETQYF; v_gene: TRBV6-6; d_gene: -; j_gene: TRBJ2-5
CDR3aa: CASSPGRRLASNEQFF; v_gene: TRBV7-3; d_gene: TRBD2; j_gene: TRBJ2-1
CDR3aa: CASSPIAGFGRGLWYF; v_gene: TRBV7-8; d_gene: -; j_gene: TRBJ2-3
CDR3aa: CASSLMNRDRGNQPQHF; v_gene: TRBV4-1; d_gene: TRBD1; j_gene: TRBJ1-5
CDR3aa: CASSLFGGADTEAFF; v_gene: TRBV5-1; d_gene: -; j_gene: TRBJ1-1
CDR3aa: CASKLLTGPLYEQYF; v_gene: TRBV6-2/TRBV6-3; d_gene: -; j_gene: TRBJ2-7
CDR3aa: CASSLGRTSGPSSYNEQFF; v_gene: TRBV7-9; d_gene: TRBD2; j_gene: TRBJ2-1
CDR3aa: CSARKAGSSGTNEKLFF; v_gene: TRBV20-1; d_gene: -; j_gene: TRBJ1-4
CDR3aa: CSARKNRAKNIQYF; v_gene: TRBV20-1; d_gene: -; j_gene: TRBJ2-4
CDR3aa: CASSLLDRGGGETQYF; v_gene: TRBV12-3/TRBV12-4; d_gene: TRBD1; j_gene: TRBJ2-5
CDR3aa: CASSSQGAYEQYF; v_gene: TRBV12-3/TRBV12-4; d_gene: -; j_gene: TRBJ2-7
CDR3aa: CSVDDTSGGGTDTQYF; v_gene: TRBV29-1; d_gene: TRBD2; j_gene: TRBJ2-3
CDR3aa: CASSDRRTDTQYF; v_gene: TRBV6-4; d_gene: -; j_gene: TRBJ2-3
CDR3aa: CASMEYEQFF; v_gene: TRBV7-8; d_gene: -; j_gene: TRBJ2-1
CDR3aa: CASSRGSSYEQYF; v_gene: TRBV7-3; d_gene: -; j_gene: TRBJ2-7
CDR3aa: CASSFRGGTDTQYF; v_gene: TRBV27; d_gene: -; j_gene: TRBJ2-3